This T cell receptor beta chain comes out of a study of blood T cell repertoires in COVID-19 (dated by TCRdb to about 2020). Broadly, across the study: Samples covering the acute and convalescent phases of COVID-19 were provided by collaborators in the United States, Italy and Spain. Samples were obtained from the ongoing ImmuneRACE study (first 160 participants) and from over 1,000 subjects provided by 6 global collaborators. The repertoires were released in a freely available public database meant as a resource for research on the immune response to SARS-CoV-2. The material from the prospective study consisted of cDNA or gDNA derived from T cells, B-cell-depleted T cells, or PBMCs. Sample metadata almost always included a de-identified subject ID, COVID-19 status, age in years and sex. Where available, HLA class I and class II types were taken from metadata supplied by the sample provider and were not determined by assay-based typing. The dataset comprised deeply sampled blood TCRbeta repertoires from subjects exposed to, actively infected with, or recovered from COVID-19. Here is what the overall study found, with its caveats: The quantity of clinical and demographic metadata differed by source and by participant and was supplied without curation.

CDR1 and CDR2 (SQVTM, ANQGSEA) derive from the germline V gene. V is pruned by 6 bases and J by 5 bases, leaving 7 bases of the junction without a gene match. From the cysteine up to the phenylalanine, the CDR3 has a length of 14 residues. Only CDR3 DNA remains: 42 bases, in frame from the first base. With regard to this clone: No cognate antigen has been identified for it. No clone much larger than this one lies a single base away; base qualities are absent.

TCRbeta CDR3 regions were amplified from genomic DNA by means of the immunoSEQ Assay, a bias-controlled multiplex PCR. The study's processing was this. The number of nucleated cells in each sample was estimated from the amplification of reference gene primers within the assay. To quantify the absolute abundance of each unique TCRbeta CDR3 rearrangement, sequence reads were collapsed and filtered. For each sample, productive Simpson clonality was calculated by taking the square root of Simpson's diversity index across productive rearrangements. Imported from immuneACCESS, the table was reduced by TCRdb to in-frame sequences with V and J called. These copies leave out some clones; in studies compared against another copy, an unresolved V gene accounts for under half, and the cause of the remainder is not known. The DNA was the basis for D and trimming; V, J and clone size are from that table. This sample gives tens of thousands of clones in total; around 83% of them show up just once. The ten largest clones add up to 5.3% of the sample.

Whole blood was collected in K2EDTA tubes by collaborating institutions according to the institutions' own protocols. Collaborator samples were shipped for TCRbeta analysis as frozen whole blood, isolated PBMCs, or DNA extracted from either sample type. This receptor was obtained from a man over 45 with active COVID-19. Recombination connected TRBV29-1 to TRBJ1-5; the central 10 bases match TRBD1. Sequenced input: peripheral blood. The DNA reads as follows: TGCAGCGTGAGGGGAGGGACAGGGGATCAGCCCCAGCATTTT. The resulting protein is CSVRGGTGDQPQHF.